This T cell receptor beta chain was profiled in a study of monozygotic twins with inflammatory bowel disease (dated by TCRdb to 2018 to 2020). With respect to the entire study: The complete study included roughly 30 monozygotic twin pairs: 19 IBD-discordant Danish pairs and nine German pairs, of which four were IBD-concordant and five were IBD-discordant. Within discordant pairs, disease-associated traits were sought mainly by comparing IBD patients with their genetically identical healthy co-twins. Each individual had, on average, about 151 000 unique TCRalpha sequences and 181 000 unique TCRbeta sequences available for analysis. Study-wide conclusions, independent of this receptor: The results gave no support for a single strong signal or clonotype linked to IBD. Concordant and discordant twins showed no difference in repertoire similarity, possibly because of limited statistical power. A decrease in TCRbeta repertoire diversity, as measured by inverse Simpson index, was observed in IBD patients compared with their healthy co-twins. Because patients received different immunosuppressive treatments, the repertoires may have picked up extra background noise and variability between individuals. Fewer clonotypes were shared with other individuals by IBD patients than by healthy twins, most markedly in patients showing signs of disease activity. Different T cell subtypes could not be distinguished in the analysis.

The CDR3 numbers 14 residues from cysteine through phenylalanine. The DNA is not on file. To prepare the library, 5' RACE was applied. Each TCR library was prepared from about 4,000 ng of total RNA. For each sample, cDNA was synthesized in eight separate reactions using SMARTScribe reverse transcriptase. Unique molecular identifiers containing a 6-nucleotide sample barcode were introduced through template switching during cDNA synthesis. Two nested PCRs of approximately 16 and 9 cycles amplified the TCRalpha and TCRbeta cDNA, and bead purification followed each PCR. Before amplification, the cDNA was treated with uracil DNA-glycosylase and purified using the QIAquick PCR purification kit. The second PCR added Illumina TruSeq-compatible adapters along with sample-specific barcodes. TapeStation and Qubit were used to check library quality and concentration, and 4.5 to 6.5 ng of each library was pooled. The pooled libraries were sequenced with 2 x 100 bp reads and custom sequencing primers on an Illumina HiSeq2500 single-index Rapid Run. The study's processing was this. PCR and sequencing errors were corrected by UMI-based consensus assembly using MiGEC version 1.2.6. MiXCR version 2.1.1 handled V(D)J alignment, clonotype assembly and CDR3 extraction. Gene usage, clonotype sharing and MAIT/NKT TCR abundance were normalised by analysing the top 1000, 10 000 and 20 000 clonotypes per sample. After downsampling to 27 000 UMIs, diversity was calculated as the inverse Simpson index using the vegan R package. Statistical testing used paired Mann-Whitney U tests on the discordant twin pairs and applied Benjamini-Hochberg correction for multiple testing. TCRdb reprocessed the sequencing reads and holds a single record per CDR3 protein sequence, with no DNA. None of the V and J calls come from the authors' own analysis; TCRdb made them. The data table for this sample lists about 350,000 distinct CDR3 sequences. The ten largest clones add up to around 2% of the sample.

A note on this clonotype: Its antigen is not yet known.

From each donor, an approximately 2.5 ml peripheral blood sample was collected into PAXgene tubes and kept at -80 degrees C. Total RNA was isolated from whole blood with the PAXgene blood miRNA kit on an automated QIAcube, without T cell sorting. Deep TCRalpha and TCRbeta repertoire profiling with unique molecular barcoding was performed on peripheral blood of monozygotic twin pairs concordant or discordant for inflammatory bowel disease. Smoking habits were recorded for all twin pairs, and each individual was classified as a current, former or never smoker. The sequencing sample was made of blood. This clonotype was sampled from a human donor with ulcerative colitis or Crohn's disease, or a healthy co-twin of an affected twin (not recorded which). Rearrangement joined TRBV12-3 or TRBV12-4 to TRBJ2-7; the D gene TCRdb calls, TRBD1, cannot be checked with no DNA. The CDR3 region: CASRPGQGNYEQYF.